Listed here are 15 T cell receptor beta chains from one sample, sequenced in a study of T cells in women clearing cervical HPV infection. Repertoires were generated with immunoSEQ multiplex PCR, while TCRdb's copy carries only in-frame clones and drops some. The sample data list 30,000 to 45,000 clones. Sequenced material: blood buffy coat. The source of these receptors is a woman aged 18 to 75 with a cervical HPV16 infection that either progressed to CIN3+ or cleared (not recorded which).

To note about this clone: Read sequence stops 3 residues before the CDR3 end, and the germline J gene provides the missing end. The V and J genes are TRBV20-1 and TRBJ2-7, with 11 bases identical to TRBD1. V shed 6 bases, J shed 6 bases, and the junction held 7 bases outside the gene matches. CDR1 is DFQATT and CDR2 is SNEGSKA in the germline V gene (reference sequence). The CDR3 length is 13 residues. The covered CDR3 bases are TGCAGTGCGCCCGGGACAGGGGGGTCCGAG. Encoded protein: CSAPGTGGSE. The whole CDR3 reads CSAPGTGGSEQYF.

This clone registers large by frequency. The read ends 3 residues shy of where the CDR3 ends; the end is completed using the germline J gene. Other DNA sequences in the same sample also yield this CDR3. The chain has TRBV5-1 and TRBJ1-1, with D possibly matching TRBD1 (6 bases). V was pared by 0 bases and J by 3 bases, with 9 bases between. CDR3 size: 14 residues. In germline, CDR1 is SGHRS, CDR2 YFSETQ. The CDR3 loop reads CASSLAGGYTEAFF. The sequenced part of the CDR3 DNA is TGCGCCAGCAGCTTGGCGGGGGGCTACACTGAA.

Concerning this clone: The sequenced fragment ends 3 residues before the CDR3 boundary, so the rest is inferred from the germline J gene. The chain links TRBV19 to TRBJ1-5; D is unclear. This CDR3 has 13 residues. V was clipped by 6 bases and J by 5 bases, with 11 bases between them. CDR1 is LNHDA, CDR2 SQIVND, per germline (reference sequence). Incomplete CDR3 DNA: TGTGCCAGTAGCATCGGGTCGGATCAGCCC. This encodes CASSIGSDQP. The whole CDR3 is CASSIGSDQPQHF. The full variable domain, in which reference TRBV19 and TRBJ1-5 provide the parts outside the CDR3, is DGGITQSPKYLFRKEGQNVTLSCEQNLNHDAMYWYRQDPGQGLRLIYYSQIVNDFQKGDIAEGYSVSREKKESFPLTVTSAQKNPTAFYLCASSIGSDQPQHFGDGTRLSIL.

As for this clone: The CDR3 extends 3 residues past the end of the read, so its final part is completed from the germline J gene. The chain joins TRBV5-1 to TRBJ1-4; 9 positions agree with TRBD1. The V gene's germline CDR1 is SGHRS and CDR2 YFSETQ. The CDR3 is 16 residues long. V was clipped by 7 bases and J by 2 bases; unmatched bases: 9. The CDR3 is CASSQGASRTNEKLFF. The CDR3 bases that were read are TGCGCCAGCTCACAGGGGGCATCTCGGACTAATGAAAAA.

About this clone itself: Coverage ceases 3 residues before the CDR3 finishes, and the germline J gene fills in the end. The J gene is TRBJ2-5, the V gene TRBV7-3; 7 bases line up with TRBD2. The germline V gene encodes CDR1 SGHTA and CDR2 FQGTGA. The CDR3 loop spans 15 amino acids. The part of the CDR3 DNA that was read is TGTGCCAGCAGCTCAATAGCGGGCCCCACAGATACC. Translated: CASSSIAGPTDT. The CDR3 reads in full as CASSSIAGPTDTQYF.

For this clone: The CDR3 goes on 3 residues after the read ends, and that part is filled in from the germline J gene. The J gene is TRBJ2-3, the V gene TRBV7-3; TRBD2 aligns across 7 bases. V was pared by 4 bases and J by 2 bases, with 6 bases of the junction left unmatched. This CDR3 has 15 amino acids. Germline V gene sequence: CDR1 SGHTA, CDR2 FQGTGA. This chain's CDR3 is CASSSIAGPTDTQYF. The DNA read from the CDR3 is TGTGCCAGCAGCTCAATAGCGGGCCCCACAGATACG.

A word on this clone: The missing CDR3 end, 3 residues past where the read stops, is filled in from the germline J gene. The chain employs TRBV11-1 and TRBJ1-2; 7 bases fit TRBD1. CDR3 length: 13 amino acids. Looked up from germline, CDR1 is SGHAT and CDR2 is FQDESV (reference sequence). CDR3: CASSMGTVGGYTF. The CDR3 bases that were read are TGTGCCAGCAGCATGGGGACAGTCGGAGGC.

With regard to this clone: Coverage ceases 3 residues before the CDR3 finishes, and the germline J gene fills in the end. This chain links TRBV11-2 with TRBJ1-2; TRBD1 is a possible D gene (5 bases). CDR1 is SGHAT, CDR2 FQNNGV, per germline. The CDR3 length is 15 residues. The V end was cut by 0 bases, the J end by 6 bases, with 14 bases between. This chain's CDR3 is CASSLERSQGNGYTF. CDR3 DNA, as far as it was read: TGTGCCAGCAGCTTAGAAAGATCCCAGGGTAATGGC.

Concerning this clone: The CDR3 end falls 3 residues outside the read, so it is completed with the germline J gene. The V call is TRBV23-1, the J call TRBJ2-5; D is undetermined. TRBV23-1 is placed among ORFs of uncertain function. The V end was cut by 0 bases, the J end by 4 bases, with 24 bases between. The CDR3 contains 19 residues. The CDR3 DNA, read in part, is TGCGCCAGCAGTCAATCCCCCCCCCGAGTCAAAACACCTTCAGAGACC. This translates into CASSQSPPRVKTPSET. In full, the CDR3 reads CASSQSPPRVKTPSETQYF.

As for this clone: The read halts 3 residues ahead of the CDR3 end, with the missing end drawn from the germline J gene. V and J are TRBV2 and TRBJ2-3; 12 bases map to TRBD2. The CDR3 runs 15 residues. The V gene's germline CDR1 is SNHLY and CDR2 FYNNEI. V shed 6 bases and J 4 bases; nucleotides not matched to a gene: 5. The covered CDR3 bases are TGTGCCAGCAGGTTACTAGCGGGGGGCGCAGATACG. Amino acids: CASRLLAGGADT. The whole CDR3 reads CASRLLAGGADTQYF.

Details on this clone: One end of the junction fails to match germline, which may point to a read error. The observed sequence ends 3 residues before the CDR3 terminus, with the missing tail filled in from the germline J gene. The chain carries TRBV4-2 and TRBJ2-2; D might be TRBD2 (6 bases). Germline loops: CDR1 LGHNA, CDR2 YNFKEQ. The CDR3 sequence is 17 residues long. CDR3 bases read: TGCGCCAGCAGCCAAGAATACGGCGGGATCTACACCGGGGAG. Protein sequence: CASSQEYGGIYTGE. The complete CDR3 sequence is CASSQEYGGIYTGELFF.

In the case of this clone: The CDR3 goes on 3 residues after the read ends, and that part is filled in from the germline J gene. V and J are TRBV18 and TRBJ1-1; D unclear. Trimming took off 3 bases at V and 4 bases at J, with 9 bases between the two ends. CDR3 size: 13 residues. The germline V gene encodes CDR1 KGHSH and CDR2 LQKENI. CDR3 sequence reads: CASSPVEGTEAFF. The CDR3 DNA, read in part, is TGTGCCAGCTCACCGGTGGAGGGCACTGAA. The variable domain in full, with the rest retrieved from reference TRBV18 and TRBJ1-1, is NAGVMQNPRHLVRRRGQEARLRCSPMKGHSHVYWYRQLPEEGLKFMVYLQKENIIDESGMPKERFSAEFPKEGPSILRIQQVVRGDSAAYFCASSPVEGTEAFFGQGTRLTVV.

About this clone: The read terminates 3 residues before the CDR3 end, so the remaining end is supplied by the germline J gene. The gene calls are TRBV7-2 and TRBJ2-7; D is uncertain. The germline V and J ends were trimmed by 3 bases and 0 bases, with 9 bases remaining between them. The germline V gene has CDR1 SGHTA and CDR2 FQGNSA. This CDR3 is 14 amino acids long. CDR3 bases read: TGTGCCAGCAGCTTTCTGGCCCGCTCCTACGAG. Translation gives CASSFLARSYE. In full, the CDR3 reads CASSFLARSYEQYF.

Remarks on this clone: The read halts 3 residues ahead of the CDR3 end, with the missing end drawn from the germline J gene. The chain recombines TRBV19 with TRBJ2-2; 8 bases are shared with TRBD1. The trim removed 2 bases at V and 2 bases at J, leaving 7 bases unmatched. The CDR3 runs to 17 residues. The V gene's germline CDR1 is LNHDA and CDR2 SQIVND (reference sequence). CDR3 DNA (partial): TGTGCCAGTAGTATAACAGGGGGAGGTATTAACACCGGGGAG. This gives the protein CASSITGGGINTGE. The full CDR3 protein is CASSITGGGINTGELFF.

Of note for this clone: The sequenced fragment ends 3 residues before the CDR3 boundary, so the rest is inferred from the germline J gene. The chain is built from TRBV5-6 and TRBJ1-1; TRBD1 might be the D (5 bases). Trimming pared 6 bases from V and 2 bases from J, leaving 14 bases between. The CDR3 totals 14 residues. Looked up from germline, CDR1 is SGHDT and CDR2 is YYEEEE. CDR3 bases read: TGTGCCAGCAACCATCAGGGTCGTAACACTGAA. This codes for CASNHQGRNTE. The whole CDR3 reads CASNHQGRNTEAFF.